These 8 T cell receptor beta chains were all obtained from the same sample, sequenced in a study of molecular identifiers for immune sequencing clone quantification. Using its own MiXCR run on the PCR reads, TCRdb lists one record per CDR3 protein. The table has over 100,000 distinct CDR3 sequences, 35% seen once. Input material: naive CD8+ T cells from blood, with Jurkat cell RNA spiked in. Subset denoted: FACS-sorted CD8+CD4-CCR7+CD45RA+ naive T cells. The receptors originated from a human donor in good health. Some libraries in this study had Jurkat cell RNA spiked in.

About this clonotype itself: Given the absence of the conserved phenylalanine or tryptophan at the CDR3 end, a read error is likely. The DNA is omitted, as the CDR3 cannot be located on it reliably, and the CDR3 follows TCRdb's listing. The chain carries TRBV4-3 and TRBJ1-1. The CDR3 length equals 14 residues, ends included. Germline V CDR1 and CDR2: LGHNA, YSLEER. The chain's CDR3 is CASSQGLGGGKLKV.

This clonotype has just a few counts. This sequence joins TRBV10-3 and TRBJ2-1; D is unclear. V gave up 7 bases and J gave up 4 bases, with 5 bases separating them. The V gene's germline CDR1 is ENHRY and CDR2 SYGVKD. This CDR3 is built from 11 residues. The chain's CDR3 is CAITAYNEQFF. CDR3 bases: TGTGCCATCACAGCTTACAATGAGCAGTTCTTC.

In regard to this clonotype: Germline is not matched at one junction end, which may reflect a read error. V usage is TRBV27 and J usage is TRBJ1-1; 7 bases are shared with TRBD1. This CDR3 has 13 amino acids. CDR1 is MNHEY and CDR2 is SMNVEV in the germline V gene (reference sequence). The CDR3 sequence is CASSHHRGTETFF. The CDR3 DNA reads TGTGCCAGCAGTCACCACAGGGGTACTGAAACTTTCTTT.

CDR3 sequence: CASSYSIWTSGDGEQFF. The CDR3 DNA follows: TGTGCCAGCAGTTACTCGATCTGGACTAGCGGAGACGGTGAGCAGTTCTTC. The V call is TRBV6-2 or TRBV6-3, the J call TRBJ2-1; TRBD2 matches at 10 bases. Germline loops: CDR1 MNHEY, CDR2 SVGEGT. V gave up 0 bases and J gave up 9 bases; unmatched junction bases: 11. The CDR3 is made up of 17 amino acids.

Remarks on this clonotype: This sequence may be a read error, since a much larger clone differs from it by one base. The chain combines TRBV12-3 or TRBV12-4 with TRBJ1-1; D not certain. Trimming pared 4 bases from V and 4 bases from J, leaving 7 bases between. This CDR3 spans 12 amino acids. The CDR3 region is CASSYGVTEAFF. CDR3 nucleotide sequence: TGTGCCAGCAGTTATGGGGTCACTGAAGCTTTCTTT.

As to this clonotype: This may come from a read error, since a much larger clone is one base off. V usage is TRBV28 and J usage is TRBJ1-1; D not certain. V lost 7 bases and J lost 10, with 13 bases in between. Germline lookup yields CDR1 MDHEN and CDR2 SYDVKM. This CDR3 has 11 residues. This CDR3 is CASNAGGPAFF. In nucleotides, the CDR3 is TGTGCCAGCAATGCGGGCGGCCCAGCTTTCTTT.

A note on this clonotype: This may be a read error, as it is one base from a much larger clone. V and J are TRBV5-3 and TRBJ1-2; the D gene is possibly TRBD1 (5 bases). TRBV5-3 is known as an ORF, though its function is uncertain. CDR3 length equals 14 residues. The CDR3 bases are TGTGCCAGCAGCCGGCATGGGGGTTACTATGGCGACACCTTC. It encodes CASSRHGGYYGDTF.

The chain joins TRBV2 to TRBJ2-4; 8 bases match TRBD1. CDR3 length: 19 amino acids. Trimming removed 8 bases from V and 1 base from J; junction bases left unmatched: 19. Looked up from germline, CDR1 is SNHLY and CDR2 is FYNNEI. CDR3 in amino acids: CASWGQAGVDRVAKNIQYF. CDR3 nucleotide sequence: TGTGCCAGCTGGGGCCAGGCAGGGGTGGACAGGGTTGCCAAAAACATTCAGTACTTC.